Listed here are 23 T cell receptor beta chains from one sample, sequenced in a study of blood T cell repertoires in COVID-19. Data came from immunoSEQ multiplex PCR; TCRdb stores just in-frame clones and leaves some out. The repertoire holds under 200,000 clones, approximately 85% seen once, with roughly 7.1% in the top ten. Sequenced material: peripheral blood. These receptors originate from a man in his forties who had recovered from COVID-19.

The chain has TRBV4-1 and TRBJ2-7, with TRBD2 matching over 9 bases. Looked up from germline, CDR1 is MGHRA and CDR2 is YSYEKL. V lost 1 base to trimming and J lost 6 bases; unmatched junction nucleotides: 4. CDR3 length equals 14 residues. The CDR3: CASSQGGGALEQYF. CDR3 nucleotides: TGCGCCAGCAGCCAAGGCGGGGGGGCTCTCGAGCAGTACTTC.

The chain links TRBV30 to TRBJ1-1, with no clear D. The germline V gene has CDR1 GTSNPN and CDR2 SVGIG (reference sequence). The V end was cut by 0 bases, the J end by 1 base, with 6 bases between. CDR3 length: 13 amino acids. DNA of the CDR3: TGTGCCTGGAGTGTAAACACGAACACTGAAGCTTTCTTT. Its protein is CAWSVNTNTEAFF.

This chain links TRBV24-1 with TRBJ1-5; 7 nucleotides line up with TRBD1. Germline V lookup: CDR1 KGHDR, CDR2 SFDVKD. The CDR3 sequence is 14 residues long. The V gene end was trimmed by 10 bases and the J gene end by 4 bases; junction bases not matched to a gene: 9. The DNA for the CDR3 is TGTGCCACAGAATACAGGGGATCTAATCAGCCCCAGCATTTT. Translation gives CATEYRGSNQPQHF.

Here the CDR3 reads CASSMEGWETQYF. CDR3 bases: TGTGCCAGTAGTATGGAGGGGTGGGAGACCCAGTACTTC. The V gene is TRBV19, the J gene TRBJ2-5, with D perhaps matching TRBD2 (6 bases). CDR3 length: 13 amino acids. Germline-derived CDR1 and CDR2 are LNHDA and SQIVND (reference sequence). The ends were cut back, 3 bases at V and 5 bases at J, with 10 bases in the middle.

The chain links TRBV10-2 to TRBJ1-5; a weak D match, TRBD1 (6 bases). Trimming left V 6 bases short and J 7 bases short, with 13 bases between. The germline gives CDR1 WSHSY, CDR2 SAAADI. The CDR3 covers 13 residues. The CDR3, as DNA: TGCGCCAGCAGAAACAGGGAGCAGCAGCCCCAGCATTTT. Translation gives CASRNREQQPQHF.

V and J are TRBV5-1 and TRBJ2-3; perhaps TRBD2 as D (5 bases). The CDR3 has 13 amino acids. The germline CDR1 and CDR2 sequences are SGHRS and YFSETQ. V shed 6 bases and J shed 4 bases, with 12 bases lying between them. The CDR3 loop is CASNEGAADTQYF. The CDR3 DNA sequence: TGCGCCAGCAACGAGGGCGCGGCAGATACGCAGTATTTT.

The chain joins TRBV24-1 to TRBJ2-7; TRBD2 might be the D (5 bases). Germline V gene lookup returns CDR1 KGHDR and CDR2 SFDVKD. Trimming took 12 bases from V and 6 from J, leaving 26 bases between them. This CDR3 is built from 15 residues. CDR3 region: CARPTRPQYRSEQYF. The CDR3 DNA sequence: TGTGCCCGTCCCACTAGGCCTCAATATCGGAGCGAGCAGTACTTC.

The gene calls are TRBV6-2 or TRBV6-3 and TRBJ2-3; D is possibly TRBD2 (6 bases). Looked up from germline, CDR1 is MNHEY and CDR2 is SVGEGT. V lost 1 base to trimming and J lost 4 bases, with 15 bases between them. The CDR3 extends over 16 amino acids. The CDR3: CASSYYGGRAPDTQYF. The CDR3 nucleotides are TGTGCCAGCAGTTACTACGGGGGTAGGGCGCCAGATACGCAGTATTTT.

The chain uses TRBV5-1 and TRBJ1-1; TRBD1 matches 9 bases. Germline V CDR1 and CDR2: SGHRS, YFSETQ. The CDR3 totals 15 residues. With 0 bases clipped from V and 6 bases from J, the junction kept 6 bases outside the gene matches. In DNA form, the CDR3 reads TGCGCCAGCAGCTTGGGTACAGGGGGCAACTCTGAAGCTTTCTTT. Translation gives CASSLGTGGNSEAFF.

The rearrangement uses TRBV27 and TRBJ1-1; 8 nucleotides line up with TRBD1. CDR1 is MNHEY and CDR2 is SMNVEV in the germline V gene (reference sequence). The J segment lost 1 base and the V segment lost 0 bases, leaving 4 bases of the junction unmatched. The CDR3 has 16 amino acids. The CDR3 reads CASSLSGQGPNTEAFF. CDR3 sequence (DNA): TGTGCCAGCAGTTTATCCGGACAGGGACCGAACACTGAAGCTTTCTTT.

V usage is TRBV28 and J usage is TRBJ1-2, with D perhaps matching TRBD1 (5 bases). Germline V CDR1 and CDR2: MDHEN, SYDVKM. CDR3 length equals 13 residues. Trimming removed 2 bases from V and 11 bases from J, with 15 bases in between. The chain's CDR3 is CASSLNRNELYTF. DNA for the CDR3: TGTGCCAGCAGTTTAAACAGGAACGAGTTGTACACCTTC.

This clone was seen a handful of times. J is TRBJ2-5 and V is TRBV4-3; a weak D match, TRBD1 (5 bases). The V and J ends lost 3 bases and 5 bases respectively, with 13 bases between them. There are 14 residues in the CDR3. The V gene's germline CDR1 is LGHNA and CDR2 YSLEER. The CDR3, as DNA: TGCGCCAGCAGCCACGATGGGGCTGGTGAGACCCAGTACTTC. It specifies CASSHDGAGETQYF.

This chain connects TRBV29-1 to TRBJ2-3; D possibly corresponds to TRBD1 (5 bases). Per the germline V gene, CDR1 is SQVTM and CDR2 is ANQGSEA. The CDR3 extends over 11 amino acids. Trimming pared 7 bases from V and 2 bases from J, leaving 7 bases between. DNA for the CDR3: TGCAGCGCAGGACACACAGATACGCAGTATTTT. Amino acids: CSAGHTDTQYF.

The CDR3: CASSSGTKYYEQYF. CDR3 coding DNA: TGCGCCAGCAGTTCCGGGACTAAATACTACGAGCAGTACTTC. The chain is built from TRBV5-1 and TRBJ2-7, with 7 bases matching TRBD2. This CDR3 is built from 14 residues. V lost 5 bases and J lost 3; bases outside the gene matches: 8. Germline V CDR1 and CDR2: SGHRS, YFSETQ.

The CDR3 DNA sequence: TGTGCCAGCAGTAGGGACAGGGGTGGTCAGCCCCAGCATTTT. Amino acid sequence: CASSRDRGGQPQHF. This chain uses TRBV6-6 with TRBJ1-5; TRBD1 aligns across 10 bases. Trimming cost V 5 bases and J 6 bases; bases outside gene matches: 4. CDR1 and CDR2 from the germline V gene are MNHNY and SVGAGI (reference sequence). The CDR3 sequence is 14 residues long.

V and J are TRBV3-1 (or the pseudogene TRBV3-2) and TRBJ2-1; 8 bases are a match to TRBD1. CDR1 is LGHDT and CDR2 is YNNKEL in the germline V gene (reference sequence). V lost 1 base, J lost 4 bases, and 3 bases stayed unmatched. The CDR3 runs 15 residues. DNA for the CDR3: TGTGCCAGCAGCCAAGGGGGACAGGCTTACAATGAGCAGTTCTTC. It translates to CASSQGGQAYNEQFF.

The DNA of the CDR3 is TGCGCCAGCAGCTTGGGTCGGGGTGGCACTGAAGCTTTCTTT. Encoded protein: CASSLGRGGTEAFF. V is TRBV5-1 and J is TRBJ1-1, with no clear D. The ends were cut back, 0 bases at V and 4 bases at J, with 10 bases in the middle. The CDR3 totals 14 residues. Looked up from germline, CDR1 is SGHRS and CDR2 is YFSETQ.

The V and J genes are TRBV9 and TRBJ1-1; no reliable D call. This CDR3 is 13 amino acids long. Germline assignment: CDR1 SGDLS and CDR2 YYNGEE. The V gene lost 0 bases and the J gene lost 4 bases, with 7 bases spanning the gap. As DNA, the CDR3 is TGTGCCAGCAGCGTAGCTGAGTTCACTGAAGCTTTCTTT. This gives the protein CASSVAEFTEAFF.

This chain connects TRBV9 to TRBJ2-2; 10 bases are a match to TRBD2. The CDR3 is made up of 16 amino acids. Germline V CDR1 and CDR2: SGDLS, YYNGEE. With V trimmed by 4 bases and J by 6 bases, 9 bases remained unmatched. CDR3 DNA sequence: TGTGCCAGCAGCCCCCGGACTAGCGGAGGGGCCGGGGAGCTGTTTTTT. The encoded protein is CASSPRTSGGAGELFF.

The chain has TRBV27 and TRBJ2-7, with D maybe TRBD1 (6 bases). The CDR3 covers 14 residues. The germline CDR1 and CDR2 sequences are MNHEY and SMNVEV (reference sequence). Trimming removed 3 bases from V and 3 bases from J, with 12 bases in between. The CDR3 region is CASSLQGRLYEQYF. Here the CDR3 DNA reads TGTGCCAGCAGTTTGCAGGGGCGACTCTACGAGCAGTACTTC.

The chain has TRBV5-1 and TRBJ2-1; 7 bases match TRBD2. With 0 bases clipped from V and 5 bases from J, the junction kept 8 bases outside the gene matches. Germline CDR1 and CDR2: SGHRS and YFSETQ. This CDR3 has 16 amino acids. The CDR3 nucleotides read TGCGCCAGCAGCTTGGATGTGGGAGGGAGGGACAATGAGCAGTTCTTC. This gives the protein CASSLDVGGRDNEQFF.

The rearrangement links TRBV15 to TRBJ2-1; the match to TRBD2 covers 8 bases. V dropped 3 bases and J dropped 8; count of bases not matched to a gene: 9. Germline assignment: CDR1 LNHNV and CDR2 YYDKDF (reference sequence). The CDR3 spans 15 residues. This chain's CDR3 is CATSSGGGPMDEQFF. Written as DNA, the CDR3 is TGTGCCACCAGCAGCGGGGGGGGACCGATGGATGAGCAGTTCTTC.

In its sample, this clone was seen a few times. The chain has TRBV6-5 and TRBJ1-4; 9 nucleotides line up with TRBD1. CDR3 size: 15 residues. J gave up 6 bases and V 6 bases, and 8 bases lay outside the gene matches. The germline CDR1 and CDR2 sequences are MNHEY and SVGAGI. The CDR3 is CASSTRTGVDEKLFF. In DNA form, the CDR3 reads TGTGCCAGCAGCACCCGGACAGGGGTGGATGAAAAACTGTTTTTT.